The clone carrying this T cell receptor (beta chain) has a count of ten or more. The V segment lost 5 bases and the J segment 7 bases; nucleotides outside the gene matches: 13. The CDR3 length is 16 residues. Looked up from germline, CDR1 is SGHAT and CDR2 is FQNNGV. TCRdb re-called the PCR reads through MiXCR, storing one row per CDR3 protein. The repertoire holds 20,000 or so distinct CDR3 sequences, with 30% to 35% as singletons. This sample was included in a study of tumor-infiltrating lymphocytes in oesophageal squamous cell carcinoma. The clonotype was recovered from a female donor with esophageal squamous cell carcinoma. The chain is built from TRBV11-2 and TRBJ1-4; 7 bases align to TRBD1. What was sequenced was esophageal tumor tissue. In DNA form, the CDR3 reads TGTGCCAGCAGCGTACGCGACAGGGCGGGTATTGAAAAACTGTTTTTT. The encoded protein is CASSVRDRAGIEKLFF.